These 17 T cell receptor beta chains were all obtained from the same sample, sequenced in a study of blood T cells in healthy people across ages. The use of a sample-barcoded 5' primer and a J-beta primer mix characterized a second PCR of 7 to 11 cycles. MiXCR, run by TCRdb on the 5' RACE reads, gives a single entry per CDR3 protein. The data hold around 2 million distinct CDR3 sequences, with 35% to 50% observed a single time. Sequencing was performed on blood. The receptors come from a human donor in good health.

Comments on this clonotype: One junction end disagrees with the germline gene, perhaps due to a read error. The chain is built from TRBV11-2 and TRBJ2-1; 8 bases are a match to TRBD2. The CDR3 length is 16 residues. The germline V gene has CDR1 SGHAT and CDR2 FQNNGV. The CDR3 DNA follows: TGCGCCTGCAGCTCCCCGACTAGCGCGGGGGTCAATGAGCAGTTCTTC. This codes for CACSSPTSAGVNEQFF.

The chain joins TRBV20-1 to TRBJ2-5; maybe TRBD2 (6 bases). Germline V gene lookup returns CDR1 DFQATT and CDR2 SNEGSKA (reference sequence). The CDR3 runs 18 residues. V was cut by 0 bases and J by 5 bases, with 25 bases left in between. The DNA for the CDR3 is TGCAGTGCTAGAGATCCGGGAGTGGAAGTCCTGGTATCGGAGACCCAGTACTTC. It translates to CSARDPGVEVLVSETQYF.

This clonotype was detected only a few times. The J gene is TRBJ1-1, the V gene TRBV10-3; D possibly corresponds to TRBD1 (5 bases). Germline lookup yields CDR1 ENHRY and CDR2 SYGVKD. Trimming removed 9 bases at V and 3 bases at J, with 17 bases between. The CDR3 sequence is 14 residues long. CDR3 region: CAMRFSDSDTEAFF. CDR3 nucleotides: TGTGCCATGAGGTTTAGCGACAGCGACACTGAAGCTTTCTTT.

The chain has TRBV11-3 and TRBJ2-3; 8 bases are shared with TRBD2. This CDR3 comprises 17 residues. Germline CDR1 SGHNT, CDR2 YENEEA. V lost 5 bases to trimming and J lost 2 bases; unmatched junction nucleotides: 12. DNA of the CDR3: TGTGCCAGCAGCCCCGGGTGGGAGCGGGGGCACACAGATACGCAGTATTTT. It yields the protein CASSPGWERGHTDTQYF.

Only a few counts were recorded for this clonotype. This sequence joins TRBV5-1 and TRBJ2-1; TRBD2 matches 8 bases. J was trimmed by 4 bases and V by 5 bases; bases with no gene match: 14. From germline, CDR1 is SGHRS and CDR2 YFSETQ. There are 17 residues in the CDR3. CDR3 DNA: TGCGCCAGCAGTTACGACTCCGGGACTAGACGATACAATGAGCAGTTCTTC. Residues: CASSYDSGTRRYNEQFF.

This CDR3 reads CASSQGTGTEAFF. The CDR3 DNA reads TGCGCCAGCAGCCAGGGGACAGGCACTGAAGCTTTCTTT. This sequence joins TRBV4-1 and TRBJ1-1, with 8 bases matching TRBD1. Germline V gives CDR1 MGHRA, CDR2 YSYEKL. This CDR3 region has 13 residues. Losses at the gene ends were 3 bases for V and 4 bases for J; bases not matched to a gene: 1.

This sequence joins TRBV7-2 and TRBJ2-5; no clear D. Trimming removed 3 bases from V and 4 bases from J, with 9 bases in between. Looked up from germline, CDR1 is SGHTA and CDR2 is FQGNSA. The CDR3 covers 13 residues. DNA of the CDR3: TGTGCCAGCAGCTTTACGTTACCAGAGACCCAGTACTTC. Translating it yields CASSFTLPETQYF.

The chain recombines TRBV3-1 with TRBJ2-5, with 13 bases fitting TRBD2. The CDR3 has 18 amino acids. Germline V gene data show CDR1 as LGHDT and CDR2 as YNNKEL (reference sequence). V shed 0 bases and J 5 bases; nucleotides not matched to a gene: 9. The CDR3 DNA reads TGTGCCAGCAGCCAAGATCGACTAGCGGGGGGCCAGGGGGAGACCCAGTACTTC. This encodes CASSQDRLAGGQGETQYF.

This clonotype appeared a few times. V gene TRBV9 combines with J gene TRBJ2-3; the match to TRBD1 covers 8 bases. Germline values: CDR1 SGDLS, CDR2 YYNGEE. This CDR3 comprises 16 residues. With 1 base clipped from V and 0 bases from J, the junction kept 4 bases outside the gene matches. CDR3 amino acids: CASSVTGGDSTDTQYF. DNA of the CDR3: TGTGCCAGCAGCGTAACAGGGGGAGACAGCACAGATACGCAGTATTTT.

The chain employs TRBV6-2 or TRBV6-3 and TRBJ2-1; TRBD2 might be the D (6 bases). The V gene lost 5 bases and the J gene lost 5 bases, with 19 bases spanning the gap. CDR1 is MNHEY and CDR2 is SVGEGT in the germline V gene. This CDR3 comprises 16 residues. The DNA for the CDR3 is TGTGCCAGCAGTGGCCGACTAGGGAAGTTAAACAATGAGCAGTTCTTC. Encoded protein: CASSGRLGKLNNEQFF.

The chain is built from TRBV29-1 and TRBJ2-4; D ambiguous. With the DNA end fitting TRBJ2-7 better, the J assignment may be wrong. The germline V gene encodes CDR1 SQVTM and CDR2 ANQGSEA. The CDR3 has 13 residues. The CDR3 nucleotides are TGCAGCGCCGAAGCCGTGGGCCCCTACGAGCAGTACTTC. Amino acid sequence: CSAEAVGPYEQYF.

This clonotype has more than one count but fewer than ten. The chain carries TRBV20-1 and TRBJ1-4; D unresolved. V was shortened by 0 bases and J by 0 bases, with 11 bases between the two germline ends. Germline lookup yields CDR1 DFQATT and CDR2 SNEGSKA (reference sequence). There are 16 residues in the CDR3. Written as DNA, the CDR3 is TGCAGTGCTAGAGAGTTGGGAGTCGCAACTAATGAAAAACTGTTTTTT. Its translation is CSARELGVATNEKLFF.

The J gene is TRBJ1-5, the V gene TRBV5-1; D is uncertain. Trimming left V 4 bases short and J 0 bases short, with 8 bases between. Germline CDR1 SGHRS, CDR2 YFSETQ. CDR3 size: 14 residues. The CDR3 is CASSQDASNQPQHF. The CDR3 DNA sequence: TGCGCCAGCAGCCAAGACGCTAGCAATCAGCCCCAGCATTTT.

The rearrangement joins TRBV20-1 to TRBJ2-5; tentatively, D is TRBD1 (6 bases). The V and J ends lost 1 base and 1 base respectively, with 13 bases between them. The CDR3 sequence is 15 residues long. Germline loops: CDR1 DFQATT, CDR2 SNEGSKA (reference sequence). CDR3 in DNA: TGCAGTGCTAGAGGCCTCAGGGGATCCCAAGAGACCCAGTACTTC. As protein: CSARGLRGSQETQYF.

Only a few counts were recorded for this clonotype. This sequence joins TRBV29-1 and TRBJ2-7, with 7 nucleotides matching TRBD1. V shed 4 bases and J 2 bases; nucleotides not matched to a gene: 8. This CDR3 has 14 residues. Germline CDR1 is SQVTM and CDR2 is ANQGSEA. The CDR3: CSVAGTESTYEQYF. CDR3 bases: TGCAGCGTTGCCGGGACAGAAAGCACCTACGAGCAGTACTTC.

The chain uses TRBV20-1 and TRBJ1-5; D is possibly TRBD1 (5 bases). V dropped 0 bases and J dropped 4 bases, with 10 bases sitting between them. Germline lookup yields CDR1 DFQATT and CDR2 SNEGSKA (reference sequence). This CDR3 is 14 amino acids long. CDR3 nucleotide sequence: TGCAGTGCTAGAGATCTGGACACAAATCAGCCCCAGCATTTT. It codes for CSARDLDTNQPQHF.

The chain couples TRBV7-2 to TRBJ2-5; possible D gene TRBD2, 7 bases. V lost 3 bases, J lost 1 base, and 15 bases lay in between. CDR1 is SGHTA, CDR2 FQGNSA, per germline. This CDR3 contains 16 residues. The chain's CDR3 is CASSFGLRGPQETQYF. The CDR3 DNA reads as TGTGCCAGCAGCTTCGGGTTGCGGGGGCCCCAAGAGACCCAGTACTTC.